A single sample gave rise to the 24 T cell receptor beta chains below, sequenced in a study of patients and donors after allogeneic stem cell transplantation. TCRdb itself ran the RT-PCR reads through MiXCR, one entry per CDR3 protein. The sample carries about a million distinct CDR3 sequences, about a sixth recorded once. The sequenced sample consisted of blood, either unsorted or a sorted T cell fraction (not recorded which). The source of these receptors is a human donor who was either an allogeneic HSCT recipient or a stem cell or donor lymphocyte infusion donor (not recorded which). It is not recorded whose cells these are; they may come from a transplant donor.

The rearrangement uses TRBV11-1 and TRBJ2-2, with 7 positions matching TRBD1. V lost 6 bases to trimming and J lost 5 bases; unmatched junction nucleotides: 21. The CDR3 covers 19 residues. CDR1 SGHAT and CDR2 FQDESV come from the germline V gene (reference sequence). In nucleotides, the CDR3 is TGTGCCAGCAGACCCGGTTCGATCAGGGGGACGATTAGTACCGGGGAGCTGTTTTTT. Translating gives CASRPGSIRGTISTGELFF.

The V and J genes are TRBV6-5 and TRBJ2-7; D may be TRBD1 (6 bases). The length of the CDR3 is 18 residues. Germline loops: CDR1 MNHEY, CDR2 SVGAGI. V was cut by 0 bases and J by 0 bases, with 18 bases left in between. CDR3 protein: CASSYSIGTWDTSYEQYF. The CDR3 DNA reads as TGTGCCAGCAGTTACTCGATTGGAACCTGGGACACCTCCTACGAGCAGTACTTC.

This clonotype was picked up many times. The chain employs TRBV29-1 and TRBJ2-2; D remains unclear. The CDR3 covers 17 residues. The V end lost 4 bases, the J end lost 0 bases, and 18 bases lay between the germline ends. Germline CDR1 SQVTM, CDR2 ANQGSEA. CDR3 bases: TGCAGCGTTGTTGGGCGAAGGCACCCTGCGAACACCGGGGAGCTGTTTTTT. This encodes CSVVGRRHPANTGELFF.

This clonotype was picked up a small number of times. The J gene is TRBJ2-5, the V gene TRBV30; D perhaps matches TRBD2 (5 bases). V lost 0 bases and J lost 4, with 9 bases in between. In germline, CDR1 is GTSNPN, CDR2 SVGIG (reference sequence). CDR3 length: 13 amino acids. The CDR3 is CAWSVRVAETQYF. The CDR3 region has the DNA TGTGCCTGGAGTGTGAGGGTGGCAGAGACCCAGTACTTC.

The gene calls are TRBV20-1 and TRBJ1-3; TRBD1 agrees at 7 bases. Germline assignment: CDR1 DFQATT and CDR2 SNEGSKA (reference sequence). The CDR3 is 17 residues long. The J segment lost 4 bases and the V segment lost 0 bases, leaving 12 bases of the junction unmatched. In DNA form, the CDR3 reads TGCAGTGCTAGAGAGACAGGGAATAAAATTTCCGGAAACACCATATATTTT. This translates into CSARETGNKISGNTIYF.

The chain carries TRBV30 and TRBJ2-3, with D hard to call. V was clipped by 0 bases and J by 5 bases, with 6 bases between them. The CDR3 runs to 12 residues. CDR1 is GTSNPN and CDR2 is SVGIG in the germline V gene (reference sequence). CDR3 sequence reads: CAWSVLGDTQYF. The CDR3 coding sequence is TGTGCCTGGAGTGTACTTGGAGATACGCAGTATTTT. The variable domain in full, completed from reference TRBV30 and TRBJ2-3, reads SQTIHQWPATLVQPVGSPLSLECTVEGTSNPNLYWYRQAAGRGLQLLFYSVGIGQISSEVPQNLSASRPQDRQFILSSKKLLLSDSGFYLCAWSVLGDTQYFGPGTRLTVL.

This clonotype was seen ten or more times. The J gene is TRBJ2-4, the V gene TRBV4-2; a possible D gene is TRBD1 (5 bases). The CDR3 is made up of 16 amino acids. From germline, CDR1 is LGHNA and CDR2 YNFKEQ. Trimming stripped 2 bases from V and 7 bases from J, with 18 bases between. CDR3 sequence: CASSQYHQGPRNIQYF. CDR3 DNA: TGTGCCAGCAGCCAATACCACCAGGGCCCACGGAACATTCAGTACTTC.

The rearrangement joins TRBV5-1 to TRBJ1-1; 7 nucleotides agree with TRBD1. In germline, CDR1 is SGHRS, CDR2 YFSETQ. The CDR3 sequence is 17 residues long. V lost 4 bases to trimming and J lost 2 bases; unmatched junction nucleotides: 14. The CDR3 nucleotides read TGCGCCAGCAGCCCAAGAGGGGGAGGGGGCGTAAACACTGAAGCTTTCTTT. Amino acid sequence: CASSPRGGGGVNTEAFF.

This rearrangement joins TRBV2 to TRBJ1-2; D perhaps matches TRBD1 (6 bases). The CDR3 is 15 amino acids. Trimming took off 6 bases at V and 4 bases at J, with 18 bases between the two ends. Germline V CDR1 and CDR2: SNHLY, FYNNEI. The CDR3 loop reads CASSETPGVVYGYTF. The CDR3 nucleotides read TGTGCCAGCAGCGAAACGCCAGGGGTTGTCTATGGCTACACCTTC.

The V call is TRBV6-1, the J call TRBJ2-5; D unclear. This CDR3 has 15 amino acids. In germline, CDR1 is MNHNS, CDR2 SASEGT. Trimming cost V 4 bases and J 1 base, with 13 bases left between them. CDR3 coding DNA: TGTGCCAGCAGTGCATGGACCGCCCGCCAAGAGACCCAGTACTTC. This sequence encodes CASSAWTARQETQYF.

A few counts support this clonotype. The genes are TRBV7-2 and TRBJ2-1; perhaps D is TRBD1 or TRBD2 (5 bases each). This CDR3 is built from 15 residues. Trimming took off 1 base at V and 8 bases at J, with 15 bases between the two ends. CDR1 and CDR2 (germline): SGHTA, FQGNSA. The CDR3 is CASSLGTGTGHEQFF. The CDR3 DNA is TGTGCCAGCAGCTTAGGGACTGGGACGGGTCATGAGCAGTTCTTC.

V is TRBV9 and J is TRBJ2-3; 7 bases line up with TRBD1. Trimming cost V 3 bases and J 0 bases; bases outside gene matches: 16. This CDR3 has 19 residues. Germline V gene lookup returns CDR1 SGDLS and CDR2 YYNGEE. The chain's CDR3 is CASSARIGTAHTSTDTQYF. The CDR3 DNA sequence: TGTGCCAGCAGCGCCCGAATAGGGACAGCACATACTAGCACAGATACGCAGTATTTT. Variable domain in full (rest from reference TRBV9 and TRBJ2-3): DSGVTQTPKHLITATGQRVTLRCSPRSGDLSVYWYQQSLDQGLQFLIQYYNGEERAKGNILERFSAQQFPDLHSELNLSSLELGDSALYFCASSARIGTAHTSTDTQYFGPGTRLTVL.

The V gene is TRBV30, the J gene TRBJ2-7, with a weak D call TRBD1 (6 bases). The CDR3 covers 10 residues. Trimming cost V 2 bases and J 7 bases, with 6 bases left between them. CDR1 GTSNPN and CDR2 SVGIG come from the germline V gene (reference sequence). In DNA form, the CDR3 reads TGTGCCTGGAGTCAGGGGGAGCAGTACTTC. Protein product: CAWSQGEQYF.

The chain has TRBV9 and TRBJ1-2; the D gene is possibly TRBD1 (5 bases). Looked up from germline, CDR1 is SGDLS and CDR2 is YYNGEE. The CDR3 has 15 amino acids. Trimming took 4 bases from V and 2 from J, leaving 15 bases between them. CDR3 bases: TGTGCCAGCAGCCCGGCCCTCAGGGCAAACTATGGCTACACCTTC. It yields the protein CASSPALRANYGYTF.

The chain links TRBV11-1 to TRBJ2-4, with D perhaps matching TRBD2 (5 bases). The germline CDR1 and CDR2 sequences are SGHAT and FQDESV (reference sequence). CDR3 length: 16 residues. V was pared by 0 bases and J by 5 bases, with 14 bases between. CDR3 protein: CASSLAWASPENIQYF. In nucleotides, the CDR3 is TGTGCCAGCAGCTTAGCTTGGGCTAGCCCTGAAAACATTCAGTACTTC. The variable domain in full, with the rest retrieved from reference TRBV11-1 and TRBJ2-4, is EAEVAQSPRYKITEKSQAVAFWCDPISGHATLYWYRQILGQGPELLVQFQDESVVDDSQLPKDRFSAERLKGVDSTLKIQPAELGDSAMYLCASSLAWASPENIQYFGAGTRLSVL.

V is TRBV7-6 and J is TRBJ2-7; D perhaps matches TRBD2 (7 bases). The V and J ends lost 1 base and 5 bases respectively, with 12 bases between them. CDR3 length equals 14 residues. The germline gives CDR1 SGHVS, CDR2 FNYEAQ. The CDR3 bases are TGTGCCAGCAGCTTAGGTTCGGGGGGCGACGAGCAGTACTTC. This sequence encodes CASSLGSGGDEQYF.

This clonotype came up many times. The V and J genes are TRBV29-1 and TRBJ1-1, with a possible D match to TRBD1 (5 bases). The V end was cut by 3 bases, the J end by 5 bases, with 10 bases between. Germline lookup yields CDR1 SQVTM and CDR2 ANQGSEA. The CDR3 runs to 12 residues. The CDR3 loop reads CSVEKGETEAFF. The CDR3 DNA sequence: TGCAGCGTTGAGAAAGGGGAGACTGAAGCTTTCTTT.

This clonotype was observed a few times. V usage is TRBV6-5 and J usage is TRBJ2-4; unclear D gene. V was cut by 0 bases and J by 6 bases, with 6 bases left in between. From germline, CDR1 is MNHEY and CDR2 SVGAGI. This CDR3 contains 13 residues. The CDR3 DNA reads TGTGCCAGCAGTTACTCAACCTTAAACATTCAGTACTTC. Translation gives CASSYSTLNIQYF.

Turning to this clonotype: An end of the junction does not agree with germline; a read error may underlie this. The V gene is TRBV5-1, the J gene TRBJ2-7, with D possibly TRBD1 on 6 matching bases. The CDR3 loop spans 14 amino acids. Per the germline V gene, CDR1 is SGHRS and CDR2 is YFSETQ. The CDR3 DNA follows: TGCGCCAGGAGCTTGGCCTCAGGGGACTACGAGCAGTACTTC. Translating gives CARSLASGDYEQYF.

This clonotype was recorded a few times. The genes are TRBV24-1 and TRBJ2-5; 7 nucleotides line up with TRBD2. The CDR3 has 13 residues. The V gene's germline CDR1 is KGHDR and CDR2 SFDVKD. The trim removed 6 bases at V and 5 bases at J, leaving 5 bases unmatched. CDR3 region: CATSLRGWETQYF. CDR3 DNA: TGTGCCACCAGTTTGCGGGGGTGGGAGACCCAGTACTTC.

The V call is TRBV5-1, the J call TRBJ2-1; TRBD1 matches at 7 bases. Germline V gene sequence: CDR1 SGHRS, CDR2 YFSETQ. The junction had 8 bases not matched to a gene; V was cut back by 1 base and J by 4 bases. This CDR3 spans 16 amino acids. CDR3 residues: CASSLSEDRRYNEQFF. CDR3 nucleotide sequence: TGCGCCAGCAGCTTGTCGGAGGACAGGAGATACAATGAGCAGTTCTTC.

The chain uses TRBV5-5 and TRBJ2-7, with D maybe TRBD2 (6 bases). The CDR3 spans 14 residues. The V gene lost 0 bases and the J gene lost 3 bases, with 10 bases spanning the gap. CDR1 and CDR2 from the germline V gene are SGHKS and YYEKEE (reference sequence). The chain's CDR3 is CASSLGSGGYEQYF. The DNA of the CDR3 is TGTGCCAGCAGCTTGGGATCCGGGGGCTACGAGCAGTACTTC.

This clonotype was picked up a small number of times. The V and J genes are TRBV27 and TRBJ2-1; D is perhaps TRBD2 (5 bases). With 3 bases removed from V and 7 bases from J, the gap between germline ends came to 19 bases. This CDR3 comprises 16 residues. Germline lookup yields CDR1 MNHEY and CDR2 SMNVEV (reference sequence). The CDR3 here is CASSLDRRALRNEQFF. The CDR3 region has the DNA TGTGCCAGCAGTTTGGATCGGCGGGCTCTAAGGAATGAGCAGTTCTTC.

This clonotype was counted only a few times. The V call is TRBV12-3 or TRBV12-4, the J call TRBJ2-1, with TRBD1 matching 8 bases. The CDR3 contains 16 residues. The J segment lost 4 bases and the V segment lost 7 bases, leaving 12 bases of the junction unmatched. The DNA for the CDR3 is TGTGCCAGCACCCTGAGTAGACAGGGGCTATACAATGAGCAGTTCTTC. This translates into CASTLSRQGLYNEQFF.